Listed below are T cell receptor beta chains from one sample, sequenced in a study of blood T cell repertoires in COVID-19. Method: immunoSEQ multiplex PCR; TCRdb's copy keeps in-frame clones and lacks some. The sample yields more than 100,000 clones, approximately 80% seen once. The sequenced sample consisted of peripheral blood. Every receptor here comes from a human donor in a cohort sampled during active or convalescent COVID-19. Each CDR3 is given with its conserved first and last residue. Fields, in order: CDR3 DNA, CDR3 protein, J gene, D gene, clone size, V gene. The D gene is left open where the match is weak. Part of the rows lack a size; the others show once, few, many or a class for expanded clones.

TGTGCCTGGAGCAGAATACCGGGACAGGGGTCGTACACCTTC | CAWSRIPGQGSYTF | TRBJ1-2 | TRBD1 | once | TRBV30
TGTGCCAGCAGTGAGACAGTCACGAACACCGGGGAGCTGTTTTTT | CASSETVTNTGELFF | TRBJ2-2 | . | . | TRBV28
TGTGCCAGCAGCTTAGATTCAGGGTCTGGAAACACCATATATTTT | CASSLDSGSGNTIYF | TRBJ1-3 | . | . | TRBV7-2
TGTGCCAGCAGATCCCCCAAGGGGAGGAGGCCGTATGGCTACACCTTC | CASRSPKGRRPYGYTF | TRBJ1-2 | . | . | TRBV2
TGTGCCAGCAGCCCCGGACTAGCGGGGGGCGAAGAGACCCAGTACTTC | CASSPGLAGGEETQYF | TRBJ2-5 | TRBD2 | . | TRBV7-9
TGTGCCAGCAGTTACTCCAATTTGGGGGGTTTCATGGCTTTCTTT | CASSYSNLGGFMAFF | TRBJ1-1 | . | few | TRBV6-5
TGTGCCAGCAGCGCCACAGGGTGGGACGAAAAACTGTTTTTT | CASSATGWDEKLFF | TRBJ1-4 | . | . | TRBV5-6
TGTGCCAGCACCCGCGGATCGGGACTGACGATAGAAGCTTTCTTT | CASTRGSGLTIEAFF | TRBJ1-1 | . | . | TRBV13
TGTGCCAGCAGGCCGGGACAGATCACCGGGGAGCTGTTTTTT | CASRPGQITGELFF | TRBJ2-2 | TRBD1 | . | TRBV2
TGTGCCTGGAACATCGATGGGGCTGCTGGAAACACCATATATTTT | CAWNIDGAAGNTIYF | TRBJ1-3 | . | . | TRBV30
TGTGCCAGCAGCATGAAGGGACAGGGCCCTCTGGGCTCTGGGGCCAACGTCCTGACTTTC | CASSMKGQGPLGSGANVLTF | TRBJ2-6 | TRBD1 | . | TRBV5-4
TGCGCCAGCAGCTTTGGGACAGCGAACACCGGGGAGCTGTTTTTT | CASSFGTANTGELFF | TRBJ2-2 | TRBD1 | . | TRBV5-1
TGTGCCAGCGCGGGACCCAGACAGCAGCCCCAGCATTTT | CASAGPRQQPQHF | TRBJ1-5 | . | . | TRBV2
TGTGCCAGCAGCCATCCTACCGGGGGGAAAGAGACCCAGTACTTC | CASSHPTGGKETQYF | TRBJ2-5 | TRBD2 | . | TRBV3-1/TRBV3-2
TGTGCCAGCAGTTCGACCATTCTAGCGGGGAAGGACTTC | CASSSTILAGKDF | TRBJ2-4 | TRBD2 | once | TRBV12-3/TRBV12-4
TGTGCCAGCAGTCTCCGGGGACAGGGCTCAGATACGCAGTATTTT | CASSLRGQGSDTQYF | TRBJ2-3 | TRBD1 | . | TRBV7-9